The source of this TCR beta chain is a study of cytomegalovirus exposure and HLA in healthy donors. With 60 Vbeta and 13 Jbeta primers, the PCR was carried out. Repertoires were generated with immunoSEQ multiplex PCR, while TCRdb's copy carries only in-frame clones and drops some. The table records roughly 150,000 clones, roughly 80% of them present only once. Study observations and caveats: According to an earlier analysis, most TCR beta V segments yielded productive rearrangements about 87% or about 30% of the time.

In regard to this clone: The antigen remains undetermined.

The receptor comes from a male donor in good health and CMV-seronegative. Sequenced input: PBMCs.

This chain's CDR3 is CASSRLGGGDYEQFF. CDR3 sequence (DNA): TGCGCCAGCAGCCGGCTAGGCGGGGGGGATTATGAGCAGTTCTTC. The chain couples TRBV5-1 to TRBJ2-1; 9 bases fit TRBD2. Germline values: CDR1 SGHRS, CDR2 YFSETQ. The CDR3 sequence is 15 residues long. The ends lost 4 bases at V and 8 bases at J; junction bases unmatched: 10.